This TCR beta chain came from a study of cytotoxic CD8 clonotypes in ibrutinib-treated CLL. Targeted sequencing depth ranged from 1 in 200,000 to 1 in 1 million T cells. Sequenced by immunoSEQ multiplex PCR; TCRdb stores in-frame clones only, minus some. The table shows a few hundred thousand clones, with roughly 80% occurring only once. For this clone: What it binds is unknown.

The study, taken as a whole, reports: Public clonotypes were uncommon and contracted or stayed stable on treatment.

This TCR came from a human donor with chronic lymphocytic leukemia. Sequences were derived from PBMCs, sampled before ibrutinib treatment.

The CDR3 DNA follows: TGTGCCAGCCATCGGGCACCGGGGTACTACGAGCAGTACTTC. It translates to CASHRAPGYYEQYF. V and J are TRBV6-5 and TRBJ2-7; D may be TRBD2 (5 bases). V was pared by 8 bases and J by 3 bases, with 17 bases between. CDR1 and CDR2 from the germline V gene are MNHEY and SVGAGI. The CDR3 has 14 residues.